The sequence of this T cell receptor beta chain was determined in a study of T cell changes during pregnancy in multiple sclerosis. The CDR3 runs to 16 residues. In germline, CDR1 is SGHTA, CDR2 FQGTGA. Trimming removed 5 bases from V and 4 bases from J; junction bases left unmatched: 4. The assay was immunoSEQ multiplex PCR, and TCRdb's table has in-frame clones only and misses some. The sample lists 35,000 to 55,000 clones, 85% to 95% occurring once. This specimen consisted of CD4+ T cells from peripheral blood mononuclear cells, obtained in the third trimester of pregnancy. This clonotype was obtained from a female donor with multiple sclerosis, enrolled in a pregnancy study. The chain uses TRBV7-3 and TRBJ2-5; 16 bases match TRBD2. The CDR3 reads CASSPGLAGGPETQYF. The DNA for the CDR3 is TGTGCCAGCAGCCCGGGACTAGCGGGAGGGCCAGAGACCCAGTACTTC.